The sequence of this T cell receptor (beta chain) was determined in a study of blood T cells in healthy people across ages. With a J-beta primer mix and a sample-barcoded 5' primer, a second PCR ran about 7 to 11 cycles. TCRdb independently ran MiXCR on the 5' RACE reads; one entry per CDR3 protein. The table shows 1.5 million to 2 million distinct CDR3 sequences, with about 35% occurring only once. Trimming pared 4 bases from V and 3 bases from J, leaving 8 bases between. This CDR3 is built from 13 residues. Germline V gives CDR1 ENHRY, CDR2 SYGVKD. This clonotype was seen repeatedly, ten times or more.

The V gene is TRBV10-3, the J gene TRBJ2-3, with D maybe TRBD2 (5 bases). The specimen was blood. This receptor was taken from a woman aged 30 to 39 in good health. The CDR3 sequence: CAISGRGTDTQYF. DNA of the CDR3: TGTGCCATCAGTGGTCGGGGTACAGATACGCAGTATTTT.